The rows below give T cell receptor beta chains drawn from one sample of a study of blood T cell repertoires in COVID-19. Method: immunoSEQ multiplex PCR; TCRdb's copy keeps in-frame clones and lacks some. The data contain around 180,000 clones, around 82% of them singletons. Source material: peripheral blood. The receptor set was obtained from a woman aged 80 or older with active or convalescent COVID-19. CDR3s include the opening cysteine and the closing phenylalanine or tryptophan. Each record gives: CDR3 length, V gene, J gene, clone size, D gene, CDR3 protein, CDR3 DNA. D genes are given only for firm matches. The size field is filled for only some rows; it gives once, few, many or a size class.

length: 13; V: TRBV29-1; J: TRBJ1-3; size: once; D: -; CDR3: CSVGRNSGNTIYF; DNA: TGCAGCGTTGGGCGGAACTCTGGAAACACCATATATTTT
length: 13; V: TRBV6-5; J: TRBJ2-5; size: once; D: TRBD2; CDR3: CASSYGTKETQYF; DNA: TGTGCCAGCAGTTACGGGACTAAAGAGACCCAGTACTTC
length: 14; V: TRBV2; J: TRBJ1-6; size: -; D: TRBD1; CDR3: CASSLGQGESPLHF; DNA: TGTGCCAGCAGCCTGGGACAGGGAGAATCACCCCTCCACTTT
length: 14; V: TRBV5-1; J: TRBJ1-6; size: -; D: -; CDR3: CASSEGWEDSPLHF; DNA: TGCGCCAGCAGCGAAGGGTGGGAGGATTCACCCCTCCACTTT
length: 15; V: TRBV6-5; J: TRBJ2-2; size: -; D: -; CDR3: CASSWSEANTGELFF; DNA: TGTGCCAGCAGTTGGTCCGAGGCCAACACCGGGGAGCTGTTTTTT
length: 13; V: TRBV28; J: TRBJ1-5; size: few; D: TRBD1; CDR3: CASVDRANQPQHF; DNA: TGTGCCAGCGTGGACAGGGCTAATCAGCCCCAGCATTTT
length: 13; V: TRBV29-1; J: TRBJ1-6; size: -; D: -; CDR3: CSVQSSYNSPLHF; DNA: TGCAGCGTACAGAGCTCCTATAATTCACCCCTCCACTTT
length: 14; V: TRBV2; J: TRBJ1-3; size: -; D: -; CDR3: CASSEGTPGNTIYF; DNA: TGTGCCAGCAGTGAAGGGACTCCTGGAAACACCATATATTTT
length: 15; V: TRBV5-1; J: TRBJ1-2; size: -; D: -; CDR3: CASSSQPDSNYGYTF; DNA: TGCGCCAGCAGCTCCCAGCCCGACAGTAACTATGGCTACACCTTC
length: 15; V: TRBV5-5; J: TRBJ2-2; size: -; D: TRBD2; CDR3: CASSFLAGVPGELFF; DNA: TGTGCCAGCAGCTTTCTAGCGGGAGTGCCCGGGGAGCTGTTTTTT